This TCR beta chain is from a study of T cells in women clearing cervical HPV infection. About this clone itself: The DNA ends 3 residues before the CDR3 does, and the rest of the CDR3 is filled in from the germline J gene.

V dropped 2 bases and J dropped 5; count of bases not matched to a gene: 10. CDR3 length: 16 amino acids. TCRdb's table, derived via immunoSEQ multiplex PCR, lists solely in-frame clones and lacks some. The specimen's table records more than 20,000 clones. Sequences were obtained from blood buffy coat. This TCR came from a woman aged 18 to 75 with a cervical HPV16 infection that either progressed to CIN3+ or cleared (not recorded which). V gene TRBV23-1 combines with J gene TRBJ1-1, with TRBD1 identical over 8 bases. TRBV23-1 is labeled an ORF, and its function is uncertain. The CDR3 DNA, read in part, is TGCGCCAGCAGTCAAAATGTGGAGACAGGGGAAACTGAA. Amino acid sequence: CASSQNVETGETE. The whole CDR3 sequence reads CASSQNVETGETEAFF.